The 5 T cell receptor beta chains below come from one sample, sequenced in a study of blood T cell repertoires in COVID-19. Data came from immunoSEQ multiplex PCR; TCRdb stores just in-frame clones and leaves some out. The sample has approximately 240,000 clones, around 82% seen once. Sequenced: peripheral blood. The receptor set was obtained from a woman aged 60-70 years with acute or convalescent COVID-19.

The chain couples TRBV9 to TRBJ1-4; 7 bases agree with TRBD1. This CDR3 comprises 14 residues. Unmatched junction bases numbered 7, after V lost 3 bases and J lost 8 bases. Germline values: CDR1 SGDLS, CDR2 YYNGEE. The CDR3 spells CASSEGGTGEKLFF. The CDR3 DNA sequence: TGTGCCAGCAGCGAAGGGGGCACTGGGGAAAAACTGTTTTTT.

The chain combines TRBV3-1 (or the pseudogene TRBV3-2) with TRBJ1-2, with 11 bases lining up with TRBD1. Germline V gene sequence: CDR1 LGHDT, CDR2 YNNKEL (reference sequence). This CDR3 is 15 amino acids long. Trimming at V came to 1 base and at J to 4 bases, leaving 2 bases not matched to a gene. DNA of the CDR3: TGTGCCAGCAGCCAAGGGGACAGGGGGTTCTATGGCTACACCTTC. It translates to CASSQGDRGFYGYTF.

This chain joins TRBV24-1 and TRBJ2-7, with 7 positions matching TRBD1. V lost 4 bases, J lost 6 bases, and 14 bases stayed unmatched. The germline V gene has CDR1 KGHDR and CDR2 SFDVKD. The CDR3 is 16 residues long. The CDR3 reads CATSEGGAGRGGEQYF. The CDR3 nucleotides read TGTGCCACCAGTGAAGGGGGCGCTGGCAGGGGTGGCGAGCAGTACTTC.

V is TRBV12-3 or TRBV12-4 and J is TRBJ1-1, with D possibly TRBD1 on 6 matching bases. CDR3 length: 13 residues. V gave up 6 bases and J gave up 8 bases, with 16 bases separating them. The CDR3 loop is CASSRGADREAFF. The CDR3 DNA reads as TGTGCCAGCAGCCGTGGGGCGGACAGAGAAGCTTTCTTT.

This chain links TRBV28 with TRBJ2-7, with D possibly TRBD2 on 6 matching bases. Germline loops: CDR1 MDHEN, CDR2 SYDVKM. Trimming removed 5 bases from V and 7 bases from J, with 18 bases in between. This CDR3 is built from 14 residues. Here the CDR3 reads CASSHGTLPWEQYF. CDR3 nucleotide sequence: TGTGCCAGCAGTCATGGGACTTTACCATGGGAGCAGTACTTC. The full variable domain, its missing parts supplied by reference TRBV28 and TRBJ2-7, is DVKVTQSSRYLVKRTGEKVFLECVQDMDHENMFWYRQDPGLGLRLIYFSYDVKMKEKGDIPEGYSVSREKKERFSLILESASTNQTSMYLCASSHGTLPWEQYFGPGTRLTVT.